This TCR beta chain was sequenced in a study of identical twins. Notes on the study in general: The study found weaker excess twin sharing in beta out-of-frame sequences. Part of the zero-insertion signal could reflect confounding by invariant MAIT and iNKT cells. It was out-of-frame TCR alpha sharing in monozygotic twins that models underestimated.

TCRdb re-derived calls from the 5' RACE reads in MiXCR, one entry per CDR3 protein. The table records roughly 1.6 million distinct CDR3 sequences, around a third of them present only once. Trimming took off 5 bases at V and 7 bases at J, with 15 bases between the two ends. This CDR3 has 15 amino acids. Points on this clonotype: Its antigen is still unknown.

The rearrangement links TRBV12-3 or TRBV12-4 to TRBJ1-6, with a possible D match to TRBD1 (5 bases). Sequencing was carried out using cord blood. The sequence was obtained from a newborn girl in good health. The CDR3 DNA follows: TGTGCCAGCAGTACTATAGGCAGGGTCAATTCACCCCTCCACTTT. It is translated as CASSTIGRVNSPLHF.